Each of the 16 T cell receptor beta chains below was sequenced from the same sample in a study of cytomegalovirus exposure and HLA in healthy donors. PCR employed 60 Vbeta and 13 Jbeta primers. Here immunoSEQ multiplex PCR was the method, and the copy in TCRdb shows in-frame clones only, minus some. Of 150,000 to 200,000 clones in the sample, 60% to 80% are singletons; the top ten hold over 0.95%. Sample: PBMCs. All receptors come from a woman aged 45-65 years in good health and CMV-seropositive.

The J gene is TRBJ2-3, the V gene TRBV11-2; possible D gene TRBD2, 5 bases. The CDR3 runs 13 residues. CDR1 and CDR2 (germline): SGHAT, FQNNGV. Trimming pared 5 bases from V and 4 bases from J, leaving 10 bases between. The CDR3 bases are TGTGCCAGCAGCCCTGCCGGGGCAGATACGCAGTATTTT. The encoded protein is CASSPAGADTQYF. Full variable domain (rest looked up from reference TRBV11-2 and TRBJ2-3): EAGVAQSPRYKIIEKRQSVAFWCNPISGHATLYWYQQILGQGPKLLIQFQNNGVVDDSQLPKDRFSAERLKGVDSTLKIQPAKLEDSAVYLCASSPAGADTQYFGPGTRLTVL.

The rearrangement uses TRBV7-3 and TRBJ2-1; D might be TRBD1 (6 bases). The V gene lost 4 bases and the J gene lost 8 bases, with 12 bases spanning the gap. Per germline, CDR1 SGHTA and CDR2 FQGTGA. The CDR3 is made up of 13 amino acids. As DNA, the CDR3 is TGTGCCAGCAGCTCCCAGGGGCACGATGAGCAGTTCTTC. Its translation: CASSSQGHDEQFF. Using reference TRBV7-3 and TRBJ2-1 for the parts outside the CDR3, the full variable domain is GAGVSQTPSNKVTEKGKYVELRCDPISGHTALYWYRQSLGQGPEFLIYFQGTGAADDSGLPNDRFFAVRPEGSVSTLKIQRTERGDSAVYLCASSSQGHDEQFFGPGTRLTVL.

CDR3 in amino acids: CASSSRPLQQGSGSPLHF. The DNA of the CDR3 is TGTGCCAGCAGCTCGAGGCCCCTTCAACAGGGCTCAGGATCACCCCTCCACTTT. The chain links TRBV7-2 to TRBJ1-6, with D maybe TRBD1 (6 bases). Germline loops: CDR1 SGHTA, CDR2 FQGNSA. The CDR3 totals 18 residues. Trimming shortened V by 4 bases and J by 10 bases, and 26 bases separated the two germline ends.

This chain joins TRBV19 and TRBJ2-7, with 7 bases that match TRBD1. With V trimmed by 3 bases and J by 5 bases, 7 bases remained unmatched. Germline V gene lookup returns CDR1 LNHDA and CDR2 SQIVND (reference sequence). This CDR3 spans 14 amino acids. The CDR3, as DNA: TGTGCCAGTAGTATGTCACAGGGGATGAACGAGCAGTACTTC. Encoded protein: CASSMSQGMNEQYF.

The V gene is TRBV5-4, the J gene TRBJ2-3; TRBD1 matches 10 bases. V shed 5 bases, J shed 4 bases, and the junction held 19 bases outside the gene matches. This CDR3 spans 19 amino acids. Germline CDR1 is SGHNT and CDR2 is YYREEE (reference sequence). The CDR3 protein is CASRPGPPRTGGVADTQYF. Here the CDR3 DNA reads TGTGCCAGCAGACCCGGTCCCCCCCGGACAGGGGGTGTAGCAGATACGCAGTATTTT. The complete variable domain, with remaining parts taken from reference TRBV5-4 and TRBJ2-3, reads ETGVTQSPTHLIKTRGQQVTLRCSSQSGHNTVSWYQQALGQGPQFIFQYYREEENGRGNFPPRFSGLQFPNYSSELNVNALELDDSALYLCASRPGPPRTGGVADTQYFGPGTRLTVL.

The J gene is TRBJ2-2, the V gene TRBV4-3, with D perhaps matching TRBD1 (5 bases). There are 16 residues in the CDR3. The V and J ends lost 1 base and 2 bases respectively, with 11 bases between them. Per the germline V gene, CDR1 is LGHNA and CDR2 is YSLEER. The CDR3, as DNA: TGCGCCAGCAGCCAAGCTAGGACAACCAACACCGGGGAGCTGTTTTTT. It codes for CASSQARTTNTGELFF.

This clone has a single count. The rearrangement joins TRBV19 to TRBJ1-6; maybe TRBD1 (5 bases). V was trimmed by 3 bases and J by 9 bases, leaving 12 bases between them. From germline, CDR1 is LNHDA and CDR2 SQIVND (reference sequence). CDR3 length: 14 residues. CDR3 amino acids: CASSMTGVGSPLHF. The CDR3 DNA follows: TGTGCCAGTAGTATGACGGGGGTAGGTTCACCCCTCCACTTT. The whole variable domain, remainder taken from reference TRBV19 and TRBJ1-6, is DGGITQSPKYLFRKEGQNVTLSCEQNLNHDAMYWYRQDPGQGLRLIYYSQIVNDFQKGDIAEGYSVSREKKESFPLTVTSAQKNPTAFYLCASSMTGVGSPLHFGNGTRLTVT.

The rearrangement uses TRBV6-5 and TRBJ2-7; TRBD2 matches 12 bases. The V and J ends lost 6 bases and 3 bases, in that order; junction bases with no gene match: 6. CDR1 and CDR2 from the germline V gene are MNHEY and SVGAGI. The CDR3 runs 15 residues. The CDR3 DNA reads as TGTGCCAGCAGACGTGGACTAGCGGGAAGCTACGAGCAGTACTTC. It specifies CASRRGLAGSYEQYF.

V and J are TRBV7-9 and TRBJ2-1; 9 bases are shared with TRBD2. Germline V gene lookup returns CDR1 SEHNR and CDR2 FQNEAQ (reference sequence). This CDR3 is built from 15 residues. Trimming took 0 bases from V and 7 from J; bases not matched to a gene: 4. As DNA, the CDR3 is TGTGCCAGCAGCTTAGCCCGCGGGGGGGCGAATGAGCAGTTCTTC. Residues: CASSLARGGANEQFF.

The DNA of the CDR3 is TGTGCCAGCAGTGTTGAGGGGGCAGGTGAGCAGTTCTTC. This codes for CASSVEGAGEQFF. The genes are TRBV6-4 and TRBJ2-1, with TRBD1 matching 7 bases. Unmatched junction bases numbered 6, after V lost 4 bases and J lost 9 bases. This CDR3 region has 13 residues. CDR1 and CDR2 (germline): MRHNA, SNTAGT.

The J gene is TRBJ2-7, the V gene TRBV11-3; D might be TRBD2 (6 bases). The CDR3 loop spans 15 amino acids. Between the trimmed V and J ends, which lost 4 bases and 3 bases, there was a span of 16 bases. The V gene's germline CDR1 is SGHNT and CDR2 YENEEA. The CDR3 coding sequence is TGTGCCAGCAGCTCGGGGGACGGAGCCCGCTACGAGCAGTACTTC. Amino acid sequence: CASSSGDGARYEQYF.

The rearrangement joins TRBV15 to TRBJ1-2; D not resolved. The CDR3 runs 12 residues. V lost 9 bases, J lost 8 bases, and 16 bases lay in between. Germline V gene data show CDR1 as LNHNV and CDR2 as YYDKDF (reference sequence). The CDR3 region has the DNA TGTGCCACGCGGTTAAGTAGTGGGGGCTACACCTTC. This translates into CATRLSSGGYTF.

The chain uses TRBV19 and TRBJ2-5; TRBD2 agrees at 9 bases. Germline CDR1 is LNHDA and CDR2 is SQIVND (reference sequence). V lost 4 bases, J lost 7 bases, and 4 bases stayed unmatched. This CDR3 spans 13 amino acids. CDR3 in DNA: TGTGCCAGTAGTACGGGACTAGCAGGGACCCAGTACTTC. This gives the protein CASSTGLAGTQYF. Filled out from reference TRBV19 and TRBJ2-5, the complete variable domain reads DGGITQSPKYLFRKEGQNVTLSCEQNLNHDAMYWYRQDPGQGLRLIYYSQIVNDFQKGDIAEGYSVSREKKESFPLTVTSAQKNPTAFYLCASSTGLAGTQYFGPGTRLLVL.

The gene calls are TRBV7-8 and TRBJ1-6, with D maybe TRBD1 (5 bases). The CDR3 is made up of 16 amino acids. In germline, CDR1 is SGHVS, CDR2 FQNEAQ. Trimming pared 4 bases from V and 7 bases from J, leaving 17 bases between. For the CDR3, the DNA is TGTGCCAGCAGCTCCCGCGGGGGAACTGTAAATTCACCCCTCCACTTT. This codes for CASSSRGGTVNSPLHF.

The gene calls are TRBV28 and TRBJ2-3; the match to TRBD2 covers 14 bases. Germline V gene sequence: CDR1 MDHEN, CDR2 SYDVKM. The CDR3 has 18 residues. Losses at the gene ends were 2 bases for V and 1 base for J; bases not matched to a gene: 5. The CDR3 sequence: CASSLGLAGGKRTDTQYF. The CDR3 nucleotides are TGTGCCAGCAGTTTAGGACTAGCGGGAGGAAAACGCACAGATACGCAGTATTTT.

The rearrangement uses TRBV9 and TRBJ2-5; TRBD2 matches at 10 bases. The CDR3 covers 16 residues. J was trimmed by 0 bases and V by 0 bases; bases with no gene match: 2. The germline gives CDR1 SGDLS, CDR2 YYNGEE. The CDR3 protein is CASSVGGTSDQETQYF. CDR3 coding DNA: TGTGCCAGCAGCGTAGGGGGGACTAGCGACCAAGAGACCCAGTACTTC.